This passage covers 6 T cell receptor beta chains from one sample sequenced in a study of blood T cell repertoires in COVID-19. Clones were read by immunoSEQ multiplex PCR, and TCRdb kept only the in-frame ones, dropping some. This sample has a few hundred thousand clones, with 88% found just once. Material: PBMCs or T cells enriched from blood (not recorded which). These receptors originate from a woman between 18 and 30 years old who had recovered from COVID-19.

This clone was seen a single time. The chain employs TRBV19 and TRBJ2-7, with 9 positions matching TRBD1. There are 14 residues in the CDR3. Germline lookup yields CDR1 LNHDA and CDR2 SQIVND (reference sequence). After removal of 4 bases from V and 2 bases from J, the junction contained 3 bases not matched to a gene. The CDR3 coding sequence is TGTGCCAGTAGTAGATACAGGGGGCCCTACGAGCAGTACTTC. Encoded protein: CASSRYRGPYEQYF.

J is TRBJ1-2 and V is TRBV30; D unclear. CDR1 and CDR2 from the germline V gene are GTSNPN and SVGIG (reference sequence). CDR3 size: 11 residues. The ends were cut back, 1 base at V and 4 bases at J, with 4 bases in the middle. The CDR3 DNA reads TGTGCCTGGAGTGATAGCTATGGCTACACCTTC. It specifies CAWSDSYGYTF.

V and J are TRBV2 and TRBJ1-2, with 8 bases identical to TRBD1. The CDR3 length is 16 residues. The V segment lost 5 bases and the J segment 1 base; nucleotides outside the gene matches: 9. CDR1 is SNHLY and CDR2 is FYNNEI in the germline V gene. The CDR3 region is CASSTLGQGSNYGYTF. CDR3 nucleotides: TGTGCCAGCAGTACCCTTGGACAGGGAAGTAACTATGGCTACACCTTC.

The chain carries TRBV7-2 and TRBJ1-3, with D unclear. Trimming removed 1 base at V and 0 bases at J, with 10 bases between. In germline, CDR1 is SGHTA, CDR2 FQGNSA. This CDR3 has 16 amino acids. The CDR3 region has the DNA TGTGCCAGCAGCTTAGATATCGGGAGCTCTGGAAACACCATATATTTT. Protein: CASSLDIGSSGNTIYF.

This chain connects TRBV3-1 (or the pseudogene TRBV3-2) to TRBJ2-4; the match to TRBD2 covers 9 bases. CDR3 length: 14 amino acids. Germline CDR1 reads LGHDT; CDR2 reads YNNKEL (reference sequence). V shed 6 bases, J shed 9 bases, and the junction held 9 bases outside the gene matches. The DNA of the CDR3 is TGTGCCAGCAGACACGCCGGGACTAGCAGCATTCAGTACTTC. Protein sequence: CASRHAGTSSIQYF.

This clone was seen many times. The CDR3 protein is CASSERASGANVLTF. CDR3 bases: TGTGCCAGCAGTGAGAGGGCATCTGGGGCCAACGTCCTGACTTTC. This chain connects TRBV6-1 to TRBJ2-6; perhaps TRBD2 as D (5 bases). This CDR3 contains 15 residues. Trimming stripped 3 bases from V and 1 base from J, with 7 bases between. The germline gives CDR1 MNHNS, CDR2 SASEGT.